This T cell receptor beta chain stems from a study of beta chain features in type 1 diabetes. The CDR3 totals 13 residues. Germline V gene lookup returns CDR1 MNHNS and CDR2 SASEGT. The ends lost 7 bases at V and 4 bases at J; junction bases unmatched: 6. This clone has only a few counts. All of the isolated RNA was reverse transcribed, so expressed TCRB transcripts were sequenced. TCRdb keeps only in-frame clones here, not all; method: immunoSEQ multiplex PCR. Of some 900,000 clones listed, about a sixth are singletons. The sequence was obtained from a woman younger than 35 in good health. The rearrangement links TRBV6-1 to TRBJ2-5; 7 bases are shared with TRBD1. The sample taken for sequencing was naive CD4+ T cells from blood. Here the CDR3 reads CASKAAGGETQYF. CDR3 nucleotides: TGTGCCAGCAAGGCTGCAGGGGGAGAGACCCAGTACTTC.